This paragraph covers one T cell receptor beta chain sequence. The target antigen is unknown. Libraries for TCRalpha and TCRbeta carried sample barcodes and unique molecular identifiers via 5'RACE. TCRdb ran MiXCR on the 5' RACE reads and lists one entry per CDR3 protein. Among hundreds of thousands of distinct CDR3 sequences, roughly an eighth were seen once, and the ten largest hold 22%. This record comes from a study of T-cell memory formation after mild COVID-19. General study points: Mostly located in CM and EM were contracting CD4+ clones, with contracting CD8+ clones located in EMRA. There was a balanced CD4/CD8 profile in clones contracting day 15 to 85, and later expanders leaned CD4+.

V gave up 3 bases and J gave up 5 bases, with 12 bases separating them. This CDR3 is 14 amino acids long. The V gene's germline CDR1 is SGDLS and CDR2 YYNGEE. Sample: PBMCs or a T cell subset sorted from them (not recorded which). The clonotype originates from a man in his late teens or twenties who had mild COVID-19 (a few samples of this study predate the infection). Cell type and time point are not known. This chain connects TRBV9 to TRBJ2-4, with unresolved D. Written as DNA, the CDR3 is TGTGCCAGCAGCGCCGGACGGTCCCAAAACATTCAGTACTTC. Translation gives CASSAGRSQNIQYF.